This entry is about one T cell receptor beta chain. These data belong to a study of shared clonotypes between healthy human individuals. Genomic DNA from each subset was divided evenly over several immunoSEQ plates. Authors' processing steps: ImmunoSEQ yielded junction-only sequences lacking quality scores, so filtering differed. Some clones are missing from TCRdb's copy, which holds only in-frame ones; the method was immunoSEQ multiplex PCR. That table gives V, J and clone size, and the DNA gave D and trimming. The table includes over 2 million clones, 95% detected once. The germline V and J ends were trimmed by 6 bases and 0 bases, with 3 bases remaining between them. This CDR3 is 13 amino acids long. Germline V CDR1 and CDR2: MDHEN, SYDVKM.

The source is a man younger than 35 in good health. The chain employs TRBV28 and TRBJ2-6, with unresolved D. Sequencing used naive CD4+ T cells sorted from blood. The subset denotes: CD45RA+ positively selected. The DNA for the CDR3 is TGTGCCAGCAGGGCCTCTGGGGCCAACGTCCTGACTTTC. Encoded protein: CASRASGANVLTF.